Listed here are 29 T cell receptor beta chains from one sample, sequenced in a study of T cells in Graves' hyperthyroidism and ophthalmopathy. Using RNA transcripts as the source, TCR beta CDR3 regions were amplified. A first-round RT-PCR of the TCR CDR3 used the HTBI primer set. One entry per CDR3 protein, called by TCRdb with MiXCR from the multiplex PCR reads. The repertoire consists of some 800,000 distinct CDR3 sequences, with roughly 40% occurring once and the leading ten covering 7.5% to 9.5%. The sequencing sample was made of blood. The source of these receptors is a man younger than 35 with Graves' hyperthyroidism.

V is TRBV7-2 and J is TRBJ2-1; unclear D gene. The germline V and J ends were trimmed by 5 bases and 2 bases, with 16 bases remaining between them. The CDR3 is 16 residues long. Germline CDR1 reads SGHTA; CDR2 reads FQGNSA. The CDR3 DNA follows: TGTGCCAGCAGCCTCACTTATCAATCTACCTACAATGAGCAGTTCTTC. This translates into CASSLTYQSTYNEQFF.

The rearrangement joins TRBV7-9 to TRBJ2-1, with unresolved D. With 2 bases removed from V and 6 bases from J, the gap between germline ends came to 8 bases. There are 13 residues in the CDR3. Germline CDR1 and CDR2: SEHNR and FQNEAQ (reference sequence). As DNA, the CDR3 is TGTGCCAGCAGCTTACCCCCCCTCAATGAGCAGTTCTTC. It is translated as CASSLPPLNEQFF.

This clonotype came up a few times. V usage is TRBV7-2 and J usage is TRBJ2-7, with D unclear. This CDR3 comprises 14 residues. V lost 1 base, J lost 3 bases, and 10 bases lay in between. Germline V CDR1 and CDR2: SGHTA, FQGNSA. The CDR3 DNA reads TGTGCCAGCAGCTTAGATACGATCAGCTACGAGCAGTACTTC. This translates into CASSLDTISYEQYF.

The chain combines TRBV9 with TRBJ2-7, with D tentatively TRBD2 (7 bases). CDR1 and CDR2 (germline): SGDLS, YYNGEE. The ends were cut back, 0 bases at V and 5 bases at J, with 18 bases in the middle. CDR3 length equals 16 residues. In nucleotides, the CDR3 is TGTGCCAGCAGCGTAGGCGGTGCGGGGGCGCAGAACGAGCAGTACTTC. This encodes CASSVGGAGAQNEQYF.

This clonotype was recorded at least ten times. The genes are TRBV29-1 and TRBJ1-4; D unclear. The CDR3 length is 10 residues. V was cut by 4 bases and J by 8 bases, with 5 bases left in between. Germline CDR1 SQVTM, CDR2 ANQGSEA. The CDR3 coding sequence is TGCAGCGTTGGGGCAGAAAAACTGTTTTTT. Amino acids: CSVGAEKLFF.

V usage is TRBV5-4 and J usage is TRBJ2-7; 7 bases align to TRBD1. Per germline, CDR1 SGHNT and CDR2 YYREEE (reference sequence). The V gene end was trimmed by 4 bases and the J gene end by 2 bases; junction bases not matched to a gene: 6. The CDR3 has 14 amino acids. The CDR3 DNA reads TGTGCCAGCAGCGTAGACAGGGACCCCTACGAGCAGTACTTC. Its translation is CASSVDRDPYEQYF.

This clonotype has more than one count but fewer than ten. The rearrangement uses TRBV5-1 and TRBJ2-7; 8 nucleotides match TRBD2. The CDR3 is made up of 15 amino acids. Germline CDR1 is SGHRS and CDR2 is YFSETQ. Losses at the gene ends were 7 bases for V and 7 bases for J; bases not matched to a gene: 16. CDR3 protein: CASAMEIAGNREQYF. DNA for the CDR3: TGCGCCAGCGCCATGGAGATAGCGGGAAACAGGGAGCAGTACTTC.

The chain employs TRBV5-6 and TRBJ2-5; D is uncertain. The V end lost 0 bases, the J end lost 0 bases, and 6 bases lay between the germline ends. CDR1 SGHDT and CDR2 YYEEEE come from the germline V gene. This CDR3 has 14 residues. For the CDR3, the DNA is TGTGCCAGCAGCTTGGGGCAGTACCAAGAGACCCAGTACTTC. Translated, it gives CASSLGQYQETQYF.

The V gene is TRBV9, the J gene TRBJ1-2; TRBD1 might be the D (6 bases). Trimming cost V 5 bases and J 9 bases, with 23 bases left between them. Germline V gene lookup returns CDR1 SGDLS and CDR2 YYNGEE. The CDR3 is 15 residues long. The chain's CDR3 is CASSDLGRGSGCYTF. In DNA form, the CDR3 reads TGTGCCAGCAGTGATCTTGGCAGGGGATCAGGATGCTACACCTTC.

This clonotype was picked up many times. The V and J genes are TRBV7-2 and TRBJ2-7; D gene uncertain. CDR3 length equals 14 residues. Germline values: CDR1 SGHTA, CDR2 FQGNSA. Trimming stripped 5 bases from V and 4 bases from J, with 15 bases between. The CDR3 region is CASSTAWTGYEQYF. The CDR3 coding sequence is TGTGCCAGCAGCACGGCCTGGACCGGGTACGAGCAGTACTTC.

This clonotype was observed a few times. CDR3 amino acids: CASSLAGTGEVGYTF. CDR3 in DNA: TGTGCCAGCAGCTTAGCAGGGACAGGGGAGGTTGGCTACACCTTC. The rearrangement links TRBV7-2 to TRBJ1-2; 10 bases are a match to TRBD1. Germline assignment: CDR1 SGHTA and CDR2 FQGNSA. Trimming at V came to 0 bases and at J to 7 bases, leaving 5 bases not matched to a gene. This CDR3 contains 15 residues. Full variable domain (rest looked up from reference TRBV7-2 and TRBJ1-2): GAGVSQSPSNKVTEKGKDVELRCDPISGHTALYWYRQSLGQGLEFLIYFQGNSAPDKSGLPSDRFSAERTGGSVSTLTIQRTQQEDSAVYLCASSLAGTGEVGYTFGSGTRLTVV.

The chain has TRBV5-6 and TRBJ2-5; TRBD2 agrees at 8 bases. The V gene end was trimmed by 6 bases and the J gene end by 5 bases; junction bases not matched to a gene: 12. Germline V gives CDR1 SGHDT, CDR2 YYEEEE. There are 15 residues in the CDR3. The CDR3 loop is CASIPTGGPSETQYF. The CDR3 region has the DNA TGTGCCAGCATCCCAACGGGGGGGCCTTCTGAGACCCAGTACTTC. The entire variable domain, with the rest obtained from reference TRBV5-6 and TRBJ2-5, is as follows: DAGVTQSPTHLIKTRGQQVTLRCSPKSGHDTVSWYQQALGQGPQFIFQYYEEEERQRGNFPDRFSGHQFPNYSSELNVNALLLGDSALYLCASIPTGGPSETQYFGPGTRLLVL.

This clonotype occurred a few times. The genes are TRBV5-1 and TRBJ1-1, with D uncertain. Germline values: CDR1 SGHRS, CDR2 YFSETQ. The CDR3 has 14 amino acids. Trimming shortened V by 0 bases and J by 5 bases, and 11 bases separated the two germline ends. The CDR3 coding sequence is TGCGCCAGCAGCTTGGAGGACTACGGGACTGAAGCTTTCTTT. Translated, it gives CASSLEDYGTEAFF.

There are many counts of this clonotype. The V call is TRBV11-2, the J call TRBJ2-7; D unclear. Per germline, CDR1 SGHAT and CDR2 FQNNGV. The V end was cut by 8 bases, the J end by 3 bases, with 5 bases between. The CDR3 contains 10 residues. The CDR3 DNA is TGTGCCAGCGTCGGCTACGAGCAGTACTTC. Protein sequence: CASVGYEQYF. The whole variable domain, filled in from reference TRBV11-2 and TRBJ2-7, reads EAGVAQSPRYKIIEKRQSVAFWCNPISGHATLYWYQQILGQGPKLLIQFQNNGVVDDSQLPKDRFSAERLKGVDSTLKIQPAKLEDSAVYLCASVGYEQYFGPGTRLTVT.

This clonotype was recorded many times. This chain links TRBV10-3 with TRBJ1-1; 9 nucleotides match TRBD1. V dropped 6 bases and J dropped 7; count of bases not matched to a gene: 9. The CDR3 has 14 amino acids. The V gene's germline CDR1 is ENHRY and CDR2 SYGVKD. The CDR3 nucleotides read TGTGCCATCAGGAGGGGGGACAGGGCGGTTGAAGCTTTCTTT. The encoded protein is CAIRRGDRAVEAFF.

This clonotype has a count of ten or more. V gene TRBV20-1 combines with J gene TRBJ1-2; D may be TRBD1 (5 bases). The CDR3 has 12 amino acids. V was trimmed by 4 bases and J by 12 bases, leaving 18 bases between them. Germline CDR1 is DFQATT and CDR2 is SNEGSKA (reference sequence). Written as DNA, the CDR3 is TGCAGTGCTATAGCCCAGGGAAAGAAGGACACCTTC. Translation gives CSAIAQGKKDTF.

The chain has TRBV9 and TRBJ2-5; 11 bases map to TRBD2. J lost 4 bases, V lost 3 bases, and 2 bases had no gene match. This CDR3 is built from 14 residues. Germline V gene lookup returns CDR1 SGDLS and CDR2 YYNGEE. CDR3 protein: CASSALAGAETQYF. The CDR3 DNA sequence: TGTGCCAGCAGCGCACTAGCGGGGGCAGAGACCCAGTACTTC.

The table lists this clonotype with many counts. The rearrangement uses TRBV9 and TRBJ1-3; D is unresolved. The CDR3 sequence is 14 residues long. V was trimmed by 0 bases and J by 2 bases, leaving 6 bases between them. From germline, CDR1 is SGDLS and CDR2 YYNGEE. The CDR3 loop is CASSVAQTGNTIYF. CDR3 nucleotide sequence: TGTGCCAGCAGCGTAGCCCAGACTGGAAACACCATATATTTT.

This clonotype was observed a single time. The chain is built from TRBV29-1 and TRBJ2-5, with D perhaps TRBD2 (6 bases). The assigned J gene may be wrong: the sequence end matches TRBJ2-1 better. The CDR3 is made up of 11 amino acids. Germline assignment: CDR1 SQVTM and CDR2 ANQGSEA. The CDR3 loop is CSATSSDEQFF. The CDR3 region has the DNA TGCAGCGCCACTAGCTCTGATGAGCAGTTCTTC.

As to this clonotype: It may be a read error: a sequence one base away is much more abundant. J is TRBJ2-5 and V is TRBV7-9; D is undetermined. Germline V gene data show CDR1 as SEHNR and CDR2 as FQNEAQ (reference sequence). The CDR3 runs 14 residues. This CDR3 is CASSYGFNVETQHF. Here the CDR3 DNA reads TGTGCCAGCAGCTACGGGTTCAACGTAGAGACCCAGCACTTC.

The V call is TRBV6-5, the J call TRBJ1-1; possible D gene TRBD1, 5 bases. Between the trimmed V and J ends, which lost 11 bases and 5 bases, there was a span of 21 bases. The CDR3 spans 14 residues. Per germline, CDR1 MNHEY and CDR2 SVGAGI. This CDR3 is CAGDLRGTGTEAFF. Written as DNA, the CDR3 is TGTGCCGGGGACCTACGCGGGACGGGGACTGAAGCTTTCTTT.

This clonotype has at least ten counts. The V call is TRBV29-1, the J call TRBJ1-2; no clear D gene. The CDR3 has 13 residues. Trimming removed 0 bases from V and 1 base from J, with 6 bases in between. CDR1 and CDR2 from the germline V gene are SQVTM and ANQGSEA. CDR3 amino acids: CSVEEVLNYGYTF. CDR3 coding DNA: TGCAGCGTTGAAGAGGTGCTTAACTATGGCTACACCTTC.

CDR3 bases: TGTGCCAGCAGAGGGATCGACGAGCAGTACTTC. It yields the protein CASRGIDEQYF. The V and J genes are TRBV6-5 and TRBJ2-7; D is unclear. The ends were cut back, 6 bases at V and 5 bases at J, with 8 bases in the middle. The CDR3 has 11 amino acids. The germline V gene has CDR1 MNHEY and CDR2 SVGAGI.

The chain employs TRBV6-1 and TRBJ2-2; D remains ambiguous. Trimming cost V 6 bases and J 4 bases, with 9 bases left between them. Germline CDR1 and CDR2: MNHNS and SASEGT. The CDR3 length is 13 residues. Here the CDR3 DNA reads TGTGCCAGCAGATACCCCACCACCGGGGAGCTGTTTTTT. Amino acid sequence: CASRYPTTGELFF.

On this clonotype itself: This may come from a read error, since a much larger clone is one base off. The chain uses TRBV10-3 and TRBJ2-7; maybe TRBD1 (6 bases). V shed 3 bases and J shed 5 bases, with 8 bases lying between them. The CDR3 totals 12 residues. CDR1 is ENHRY and CDR2 is SYGVKD in the germline V gene. CDR3 protein: CAISDTGNEQYF. Written as DNA, the CDR3 is TGTGCCATCAGTGACACAGGGAACGAGCAGTACTTC.

The chain uses TRBV7-8 and TRBJ2-6; D is tentatively TRBD1 or TRBD2 (5 bases each). The CDR3 is 15 amino acids. Germline V CDR1 and CDR2: SGHVS, FQNEAQ. With 6 bases removed from V and 1 base from J, the gap between germline ends came to 10 bases. The DNA for the CDR3 is TGTGCCAGCAGAGCGGCAGGGTCTGGGGCCAACGTCCTGACTTTC. The encoded protein is CASRAAGSGANVLTF.

The chain is built from TRBV5-4 and TRBJ2-2; no clear D gene. Germline V gene sequence: CDR1 SGHNT, CDR2 YYREEE (reference sequence). CDR3 size: 14 residues. V lost 3 bases and J lost 4, with 10 bases in between. The CDR3: CASSSQSVTGELFF. The CDR3 DNA reads TGTGCCAGCAGCTCTCAGAGTGTCACCGGGGAGCTGTTTTTT. Filled out from reference TRBV5-4 and TRBJ2-2, the complete variable domain reads ETGVTQSPTHLIKTRGQQVTLRCSSQSGHNTVSWYQQALGQGPQFIFQYYREEENGRGNFPPRFSGLQFPNYSSELNVNALELDDSALYLCASSSQSVTGELFFGEGSRLTVL.

This clonotype has a handful of counts. The chain recombines TRBV25-1 with TRBJ2-7; D is perhaps TRBD2 (5 bases). Deletions cut 1 base from V and 5 bases from J, with 6 bases between. Germline V CDR1 and CDR2: MGHDK, SYGVNS. This CDR3 has 12 amino acids. CDR3 nucleotide sequence: TGTGCCAGCAGTGAATTCGGGAACGAGCAGTACTTC. Amino acids: CASSEFGNEQYF.

V gene TRBV7-8 combines with J gene TRBJ2-5; tentatively, D is TRBD1 (5 bases). Germline CDR1 reads SGHVS; CDR2 reads FQNEAQ. Trimming shortened V by 0 bases and J by 4 bases, and 12 bases separated the two germline ends. This CDR3 comprises 15 residues. The CDR3, as DNA: TGTGCCAGCAGCTTAGCCCTTGGGGCCGCAGAGACCCAGTACTTC. It encodes CASSLALGAAETQYF.